The T cell receptor (beta chain) under discussion was sequenced for a study of blood T cells in healthy people across ages. General study results and limits: When set beside aged donors, long-lived donors presented more naive CD4+ cells and higher diversity. Expanded clonotype shifts may have been confounded, as the donors had an unknown CMV status.

The length of the CDR3 is 13 residues. CDR1 and CDR2 (germline): MNHEY, SVGEGT. Trimming removed 6 bases at V and 6 bases at J, with 14 bases between. Turning to this clonotype: The antigen is unknown.

Drawn from each donor were approximately 9.2 milliliters of peripheral blood. PBMCs were isolated at a quantity of at least 6 million per sample. With a J-beta primer mix and a sample-barcoded 5' primer, a second PCR ran about 6 to 11 cycles. TCRdb fed the 5' RACE reads into MiXCR, producing one record per CDR3 protein. Of hundreds of thousands of distinct CDR3 sequences in the sample, approximately 48% were seen once. The sequencing sample was made of blood. This chain uses TRBV6-2 or TRBV6-3 with TRBJ1-2; possibly TRBD1 for D (5 bases). This TCR was sampled from a man in his 60s in good health. CDR3 protein: CASRPLGTDGYTF. DNA of the CDR3: TGTGCCAGCAGACCCTTGGGGACGGATGGCTACACCTTC.